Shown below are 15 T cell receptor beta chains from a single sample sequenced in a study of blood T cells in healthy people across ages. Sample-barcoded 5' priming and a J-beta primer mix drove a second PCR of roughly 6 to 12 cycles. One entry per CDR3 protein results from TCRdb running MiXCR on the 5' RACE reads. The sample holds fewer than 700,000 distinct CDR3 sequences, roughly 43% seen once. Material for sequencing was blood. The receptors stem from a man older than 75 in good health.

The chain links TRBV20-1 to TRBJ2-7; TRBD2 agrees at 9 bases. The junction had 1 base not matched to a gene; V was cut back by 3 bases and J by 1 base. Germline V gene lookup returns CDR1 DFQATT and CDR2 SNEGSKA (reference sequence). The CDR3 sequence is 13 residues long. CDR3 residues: CSASLAGSYEQYF. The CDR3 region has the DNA TGCAGTGCTAGCCTAGCGGGGTCCTACGAGCAGTACTTC.

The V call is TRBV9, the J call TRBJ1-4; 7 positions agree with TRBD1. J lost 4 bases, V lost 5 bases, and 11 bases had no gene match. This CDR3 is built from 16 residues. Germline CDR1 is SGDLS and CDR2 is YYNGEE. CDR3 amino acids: CASSREAGTDNEKLFF. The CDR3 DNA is TGTGCCAGCAGTCGAGAGGCCGGGACAGATAATGAAAAACTGTTTTTT.

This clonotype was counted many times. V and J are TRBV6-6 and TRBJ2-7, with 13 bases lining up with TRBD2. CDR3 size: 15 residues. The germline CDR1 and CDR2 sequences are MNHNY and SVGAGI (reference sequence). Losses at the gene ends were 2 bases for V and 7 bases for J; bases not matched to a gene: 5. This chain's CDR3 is CASSYPGLAGTEQYF. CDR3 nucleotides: TGTGCCAGCAGTTACCCGGGACTAGCGGGGACTGAGCAGTACTTC.

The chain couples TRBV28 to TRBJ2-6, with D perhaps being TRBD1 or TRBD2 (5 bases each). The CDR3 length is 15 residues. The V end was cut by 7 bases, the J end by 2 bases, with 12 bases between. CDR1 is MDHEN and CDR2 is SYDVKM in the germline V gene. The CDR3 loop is CASIPRGAGANVLTF. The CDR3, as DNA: TGTGCCAGCATCCCCAGAGGGGCTGGGGCCAACGTCCTGACTTTC.

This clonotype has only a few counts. The CDR3 DNA reads as TGCGCCAGCAGCTCCAGCGGGAGCAACAGAGGTTGGTACTTC. Its protein is CASSSSGSNRGWYF. The V call is TRBV5-1, the J call TRBJ2-7; 8 bases are a match to TRBD2. The CDR3 loop spans 14 amino acids. After removal of 3 bases from V and 12 bases from J, the junction contained 14 bases not matched to a gene. Germline CDR1 and CDR2: SGHRS and YFSETQ. The whole variable domain, remainder taken from reference TRBV5-1 and TRBJ2-7, is KAGVTQTPRYLIKTRGQQVTLSCSPISGHRSVSWYQQTPGQGLQFLFEYFSETQRNKGNFPGRFSGRQFSNSRSEMNVSTLELGDSALYLCASSSSGSNRGWYFGPGTRLTVT.

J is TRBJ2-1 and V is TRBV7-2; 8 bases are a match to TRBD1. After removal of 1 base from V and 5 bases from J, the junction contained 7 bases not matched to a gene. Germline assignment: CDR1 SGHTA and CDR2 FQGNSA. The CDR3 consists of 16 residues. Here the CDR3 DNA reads TGTGCCAGCAGCTTAGTCCCGGGACAGGCAAACAATGAGCAGTTCTTC. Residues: CASSLVPGQANNEQFF.

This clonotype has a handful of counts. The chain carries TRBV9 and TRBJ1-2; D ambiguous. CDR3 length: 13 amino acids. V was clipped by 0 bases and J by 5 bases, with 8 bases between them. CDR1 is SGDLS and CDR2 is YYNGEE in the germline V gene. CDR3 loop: CASSVDLGYGYTF. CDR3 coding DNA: TGTGCCAGCAGCGTAGATTTGGGGTATGGCTACACCTTC.

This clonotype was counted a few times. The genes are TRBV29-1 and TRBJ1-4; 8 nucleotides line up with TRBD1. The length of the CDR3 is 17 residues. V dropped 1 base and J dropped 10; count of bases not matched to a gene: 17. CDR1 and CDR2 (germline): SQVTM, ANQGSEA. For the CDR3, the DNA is TGCAGCGTTGAAGCTGGAGGACAGGGCCGGGGGTTGGGAAAACTGTTTTTT. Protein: CSVEAGGQGRGLGKLFF.

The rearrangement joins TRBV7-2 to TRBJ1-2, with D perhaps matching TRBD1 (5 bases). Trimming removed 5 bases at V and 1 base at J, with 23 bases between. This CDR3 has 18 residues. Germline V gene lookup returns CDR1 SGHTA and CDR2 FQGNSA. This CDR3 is CASSPAPGGRTINYGYTF. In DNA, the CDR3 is TGTGCCAGCAGCCCCGCGCCGGGGGGGAGGACAATTAACTATGGCTACACCTTC.

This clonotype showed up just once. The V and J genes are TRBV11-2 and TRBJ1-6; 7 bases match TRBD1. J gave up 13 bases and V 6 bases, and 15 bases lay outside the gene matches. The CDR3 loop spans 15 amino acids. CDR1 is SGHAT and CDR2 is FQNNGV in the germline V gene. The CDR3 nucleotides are TGTGCCAGCAGGAGGGCAGGGACAGTAGTATCCCCCCTCCACTTT. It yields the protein CASRRAGTVVSPLHF.

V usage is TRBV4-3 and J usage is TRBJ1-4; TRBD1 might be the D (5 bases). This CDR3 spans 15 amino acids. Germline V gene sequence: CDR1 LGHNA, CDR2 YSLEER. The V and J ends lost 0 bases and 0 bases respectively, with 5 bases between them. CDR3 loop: CASSQEQATNEKLFF. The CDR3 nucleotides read TGCGCCAGCAGCCAAGAACAGGCAACTAATGAAAAACTGTTTTTT.

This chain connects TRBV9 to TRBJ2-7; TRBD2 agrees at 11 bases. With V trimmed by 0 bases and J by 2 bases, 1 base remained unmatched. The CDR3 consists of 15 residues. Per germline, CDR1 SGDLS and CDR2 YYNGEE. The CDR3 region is CASSVDSGRAYEQYF. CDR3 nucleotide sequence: TGTGCCAGCAGCGTAGATAGCGGGAGGGCCTACGAGCAGTACTTC. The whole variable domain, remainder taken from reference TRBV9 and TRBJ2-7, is DSGVTQTPKHLITATGQRVTLRCSPRSGDLSVYWYQQSLDQGLQFLIQYYNGEERAKGNILERFSAQQFPDLHSELNLSSLELGDSALYFCASSVDSGRAYEQYFGPGTRLTVT.

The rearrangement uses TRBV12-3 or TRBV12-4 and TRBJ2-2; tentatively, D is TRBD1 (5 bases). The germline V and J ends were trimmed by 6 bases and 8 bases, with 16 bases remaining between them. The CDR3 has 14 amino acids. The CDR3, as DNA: TGTGCCAGCAGCCGCATCAGGGTTCCGGGGGAGCTGTTTTTT. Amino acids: CASSRIRVPGELFF.

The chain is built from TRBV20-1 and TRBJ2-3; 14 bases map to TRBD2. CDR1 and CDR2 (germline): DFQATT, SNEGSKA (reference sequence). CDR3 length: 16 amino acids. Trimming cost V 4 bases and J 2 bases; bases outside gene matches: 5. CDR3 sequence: CSATKTSGGATDTQYF. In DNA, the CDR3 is TGCAGTGCTACCAAGACTAGCGGGGGGGCCACAGATACGCAGTATTTT.

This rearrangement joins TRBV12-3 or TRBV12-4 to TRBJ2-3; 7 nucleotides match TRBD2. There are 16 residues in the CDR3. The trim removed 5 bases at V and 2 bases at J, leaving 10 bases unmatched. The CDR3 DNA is TGTGCCAGCAGTCTTAGGGCTAGCGGATACACAGATACGCAGTATTTT. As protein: CASSLRASGYTDTQYF.